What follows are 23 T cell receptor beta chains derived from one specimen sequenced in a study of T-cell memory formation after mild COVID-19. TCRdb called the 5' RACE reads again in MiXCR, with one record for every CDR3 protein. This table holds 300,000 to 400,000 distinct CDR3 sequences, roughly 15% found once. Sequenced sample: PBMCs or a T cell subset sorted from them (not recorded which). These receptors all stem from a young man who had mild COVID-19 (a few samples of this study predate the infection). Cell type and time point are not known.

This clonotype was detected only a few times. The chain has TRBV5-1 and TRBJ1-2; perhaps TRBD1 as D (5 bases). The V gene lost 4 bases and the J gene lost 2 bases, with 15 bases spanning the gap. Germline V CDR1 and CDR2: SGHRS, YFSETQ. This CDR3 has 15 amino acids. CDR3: CASSPGAAGNYGYTF. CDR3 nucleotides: TGCGCCAGCAGCCCGGGCGCCGCAGGGAACTATGGCTACACCTTC.

CDR3 loop: CASSFQLASQETQYF. The DNA for the CDR3 is TGTGCCAGCAGTTTCCAACTAGCGAGCCAAGAGACCCAGTACTTC. This chain uses TRBV2 with TRBJ2-5; TRBD2 matches at 7 bases. V lost 5 bases, J lost 1 base, and 7 bases stayed unmatched. Per the germline V gene, CDR1 is SNHLY and CDR2 is FYNNEI. This CDR3 region has 15 residues.

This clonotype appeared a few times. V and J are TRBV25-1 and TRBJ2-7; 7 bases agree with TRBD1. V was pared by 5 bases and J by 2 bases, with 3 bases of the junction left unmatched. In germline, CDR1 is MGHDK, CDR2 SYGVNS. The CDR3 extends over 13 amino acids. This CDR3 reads CASSHRGTYEQYF. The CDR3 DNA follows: TGTGCCAGCAGTCACAGGGGAACCTACGAGCAGTACTTC.

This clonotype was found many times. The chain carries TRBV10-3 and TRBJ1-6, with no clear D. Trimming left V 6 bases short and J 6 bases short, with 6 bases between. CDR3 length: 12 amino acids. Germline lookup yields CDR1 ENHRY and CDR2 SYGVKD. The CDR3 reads CAISAANSPLHF. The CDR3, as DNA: TGTGCCATCAGCGCCGCTAATTCACCCCTCCACTTT.

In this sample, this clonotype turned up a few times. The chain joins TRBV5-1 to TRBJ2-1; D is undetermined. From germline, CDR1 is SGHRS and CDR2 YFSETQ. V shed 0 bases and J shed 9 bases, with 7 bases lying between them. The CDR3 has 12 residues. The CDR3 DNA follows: TGCGCCAGCAGCTTGGAGTTTAGTGAGCAGTTCTTC. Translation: CASSLEFSEQFF. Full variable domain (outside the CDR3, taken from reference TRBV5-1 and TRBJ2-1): KAGVTQTPRYLIKTRGQQVTLSCSPISGHRSVSWYQQTPGQGLQFLFEYFSETQRNKGNFPGRFSGRQFSNSRSEMNVSTLELGDSALYLCASSLEFSEQFFGPGTRLTVL.

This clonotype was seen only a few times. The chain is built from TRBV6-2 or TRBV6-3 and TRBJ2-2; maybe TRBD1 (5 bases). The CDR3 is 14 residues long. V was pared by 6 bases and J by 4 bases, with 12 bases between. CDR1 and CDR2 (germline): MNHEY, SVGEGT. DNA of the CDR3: TGTGCCAGCAGCCGAGCAGGGTTCACCGGGGAGCTGTTTTTT. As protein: CASSRAGFTGELFF.

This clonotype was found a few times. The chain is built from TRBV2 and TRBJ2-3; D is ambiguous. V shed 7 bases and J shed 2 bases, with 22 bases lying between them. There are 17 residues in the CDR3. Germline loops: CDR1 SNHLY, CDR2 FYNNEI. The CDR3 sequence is CASILTRVAVYTDTQYF. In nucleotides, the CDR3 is TGTGCCAGCATACTCACCCGGGTCGCCGTCTACACAGATACGCAGTATTTT.

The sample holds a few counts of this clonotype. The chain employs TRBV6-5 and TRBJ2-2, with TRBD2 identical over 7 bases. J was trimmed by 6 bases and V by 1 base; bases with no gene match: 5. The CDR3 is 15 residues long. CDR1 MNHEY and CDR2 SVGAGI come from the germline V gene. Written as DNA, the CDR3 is TGTGCCAGCAGTTACTTGTCGGGGAGGGCCGGGGAGCTGTTTTTT. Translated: CASSYLSGRAGELFF.

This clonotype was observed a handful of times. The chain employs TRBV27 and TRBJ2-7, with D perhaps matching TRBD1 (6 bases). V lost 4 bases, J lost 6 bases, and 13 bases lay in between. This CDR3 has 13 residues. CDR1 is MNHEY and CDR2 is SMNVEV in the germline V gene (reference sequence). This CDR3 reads CASSYRRDTEQYF. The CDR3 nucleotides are TGTGCCAGCAGTTATCGCCGGGACACCGAGCAGTACTTC.

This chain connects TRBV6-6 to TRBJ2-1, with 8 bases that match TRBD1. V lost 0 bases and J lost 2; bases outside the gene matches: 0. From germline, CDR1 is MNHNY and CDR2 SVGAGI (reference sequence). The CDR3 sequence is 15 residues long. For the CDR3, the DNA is TGTGCCAGCAGTTACTCGGACAGGGCCTACAATGAGCAGTTCTTC. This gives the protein CASSYSDRAYNEQFF.

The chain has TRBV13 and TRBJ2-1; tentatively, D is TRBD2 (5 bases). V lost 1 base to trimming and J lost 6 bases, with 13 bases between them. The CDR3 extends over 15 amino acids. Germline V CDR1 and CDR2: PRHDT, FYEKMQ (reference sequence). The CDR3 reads CASSLDSAGGNEQFF. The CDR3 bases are TGTGCCAGCAGCTTAGACTCGGCAGGAGGCAATGAGCAGTTCTTC.

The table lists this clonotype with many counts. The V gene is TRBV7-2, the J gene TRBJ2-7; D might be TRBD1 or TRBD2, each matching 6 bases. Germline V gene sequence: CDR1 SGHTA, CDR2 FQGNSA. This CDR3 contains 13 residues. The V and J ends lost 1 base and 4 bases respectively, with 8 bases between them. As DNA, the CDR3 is TGTGCCAGCAGCTTAGGAGGGGGGTACGAGCAGTACTTC. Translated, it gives CASSLGGGYEQYF.

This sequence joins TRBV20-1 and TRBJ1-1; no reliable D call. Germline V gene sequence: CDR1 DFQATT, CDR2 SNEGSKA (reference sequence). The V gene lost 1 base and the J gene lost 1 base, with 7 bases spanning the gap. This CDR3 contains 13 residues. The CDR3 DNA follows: TGCAGTGCTAGAGCGCCGGGGAACACTGAAGCTTTCTTT. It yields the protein CSARAPGNTEAFF.

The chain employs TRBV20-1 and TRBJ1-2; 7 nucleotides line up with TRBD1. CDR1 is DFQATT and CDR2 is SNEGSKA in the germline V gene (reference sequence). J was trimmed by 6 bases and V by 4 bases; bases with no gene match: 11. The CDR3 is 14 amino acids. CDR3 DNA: TGCAGTGCTATCCCTAACTTAAGGGGGCATGGCTACACCTTC. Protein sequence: CSAIPNLRGHGYTF.

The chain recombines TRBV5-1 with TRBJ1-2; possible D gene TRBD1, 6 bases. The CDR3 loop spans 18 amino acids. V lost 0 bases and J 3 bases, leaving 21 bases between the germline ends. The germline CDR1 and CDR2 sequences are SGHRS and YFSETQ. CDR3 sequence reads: CASSLAPGAPGGDYGYTF. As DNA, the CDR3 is TGCGCCAGCAGCTTGGCCCCAGGGGCGCCGGGGGGGGACTATGGCTACACCTTC.

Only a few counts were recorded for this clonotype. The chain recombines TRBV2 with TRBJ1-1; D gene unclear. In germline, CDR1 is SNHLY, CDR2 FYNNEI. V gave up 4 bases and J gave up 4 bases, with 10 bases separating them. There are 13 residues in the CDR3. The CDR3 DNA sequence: TGTGCCAGCAGTGGGATTTGGATCACTGAAGCTTTCTTT. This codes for CASSGIWITEAFF.

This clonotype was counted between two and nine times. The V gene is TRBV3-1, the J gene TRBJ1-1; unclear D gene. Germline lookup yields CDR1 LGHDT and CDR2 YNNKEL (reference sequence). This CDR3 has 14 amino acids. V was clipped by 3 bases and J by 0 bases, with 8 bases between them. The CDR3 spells CASSQQDLNTEAFF. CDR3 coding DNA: TGTGCCAGCAGCCAGCAGGACCTGAACACTGAAGCTTTCTTT.

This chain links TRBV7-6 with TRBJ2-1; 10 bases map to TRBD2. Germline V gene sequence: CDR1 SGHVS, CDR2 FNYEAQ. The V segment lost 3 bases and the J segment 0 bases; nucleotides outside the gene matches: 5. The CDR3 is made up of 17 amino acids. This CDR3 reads CASSLLAGAGSYNEQFF. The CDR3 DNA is TGTGCCAGCAGCTTGCTAGCGGGAGCCGGCTCCTACAATGAGCAGTTCTTC.

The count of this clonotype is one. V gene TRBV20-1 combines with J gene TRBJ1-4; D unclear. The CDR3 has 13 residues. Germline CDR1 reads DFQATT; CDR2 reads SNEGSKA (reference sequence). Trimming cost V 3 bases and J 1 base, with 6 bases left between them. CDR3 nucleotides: TGCAGTGCTAGGGGAATAACTAATGAAAAACTGTTTTTT. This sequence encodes CSARGITNEKLFF.

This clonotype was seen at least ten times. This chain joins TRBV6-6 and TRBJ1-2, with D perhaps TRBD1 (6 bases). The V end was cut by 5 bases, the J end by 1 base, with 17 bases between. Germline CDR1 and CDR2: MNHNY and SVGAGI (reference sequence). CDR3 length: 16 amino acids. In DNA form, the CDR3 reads TGTGCCAGCAGTGACGGAGGGGAAGGGGGTAACTATGGCTACACCTTC. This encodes CASSDGGEGGNYGYTF.

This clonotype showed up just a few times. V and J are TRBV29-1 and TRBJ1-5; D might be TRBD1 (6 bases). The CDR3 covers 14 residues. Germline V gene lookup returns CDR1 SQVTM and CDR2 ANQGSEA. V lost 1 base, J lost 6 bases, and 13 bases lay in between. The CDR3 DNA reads TGCAGCGTTGAAGGGGCAGGGGTGGGTCAGCCCCAGCATTTT. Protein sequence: CSVEGAGVGQPQHF. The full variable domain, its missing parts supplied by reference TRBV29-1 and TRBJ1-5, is SAVISQKPSRDICQRGTSLTIQCQVDSQVTMMFWYRQQPGQSLTLIATANQGSEATYESGFVIDKFPISRPNLTFSTLTVSNMSPEDSSIYLCSVEGAGVGQPQHFGDGTRLSIL.

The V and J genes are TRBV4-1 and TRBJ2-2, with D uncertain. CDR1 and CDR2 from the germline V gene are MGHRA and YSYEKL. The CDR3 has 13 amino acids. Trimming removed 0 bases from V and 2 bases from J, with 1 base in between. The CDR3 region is CASSQENTGELFF. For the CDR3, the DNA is TGCGCCAGCAGCCAAGAAAACACCGGGGAGCTGTTTTTT.

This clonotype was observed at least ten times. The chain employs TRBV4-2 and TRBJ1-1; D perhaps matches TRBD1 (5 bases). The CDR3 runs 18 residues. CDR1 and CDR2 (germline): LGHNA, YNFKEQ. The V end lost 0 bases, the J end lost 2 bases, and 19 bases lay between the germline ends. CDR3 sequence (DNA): TGTGCCAGCAGCCAAGATGAGCGGGCTACAGGTCTTAACACTGAAGCTTTCTTT. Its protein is CASSQDERATGLNTEAFF.